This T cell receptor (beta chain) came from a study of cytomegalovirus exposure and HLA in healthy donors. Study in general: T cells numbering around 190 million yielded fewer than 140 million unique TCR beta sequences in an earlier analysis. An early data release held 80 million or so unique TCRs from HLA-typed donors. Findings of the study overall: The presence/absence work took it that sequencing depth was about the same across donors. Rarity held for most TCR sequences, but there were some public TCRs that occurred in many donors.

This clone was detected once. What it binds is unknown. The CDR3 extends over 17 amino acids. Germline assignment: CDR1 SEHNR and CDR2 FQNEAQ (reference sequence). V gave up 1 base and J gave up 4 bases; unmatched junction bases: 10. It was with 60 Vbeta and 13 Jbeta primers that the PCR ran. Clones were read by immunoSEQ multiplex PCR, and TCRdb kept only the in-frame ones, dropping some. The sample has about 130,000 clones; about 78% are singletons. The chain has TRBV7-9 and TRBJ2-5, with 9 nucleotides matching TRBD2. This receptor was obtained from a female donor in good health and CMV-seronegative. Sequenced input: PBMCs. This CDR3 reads CASSLVSSGKRGETQYF. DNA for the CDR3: TGTGCCAGCAGCTTAGTATCTAGCGGGAAACGGGGAGAGACCCAGTACTTC.